The 9 T cell receptor beta chains below come from one sample, sequenced in a study of T cells in Graves' hyperthyroidism and ophthalmopathy. From RNA transcripts, TCR beta CDR3 regions were amplified. HTBI primers were used for first-round RT-PCR of the TCR CDR3. TCRdb called the multiplex PCR reads again in MiXCR, with one record for every CDR3 protein. In the table there are about 600,000 distinct CDR3 sequences, roughly 15% of which are singletons. The specimen sequenced was blood. The receptors originated from a woman aged 45 to 65 with Graves' ophthalmopathy.

This clonotype came up a few times. The chain is built from TRBV7-3 and TRBJ1-2; D is perhaps TRBD1 (5 bases). The germline V and J ends were trimmed by 5 bases and 4 bases, with 14 bases remaining between them. The CDR3 length is 14 residues. From germline, CDR1 is SGHTA and CDR2 FQGTGA. As DNA, the CDR3 is TGTGCCAGCAGCCCCCGGGACGGGCCCTATGGCTACACCTTC. Translating it yields CASSPRDGPYGYTF. The full variable domain, in which reference TRBV7-3 and TRBJ1-2 provide the parts outside the CDR3, is GAGVSQTPSNKVTEKGKYVELRCDPISGHTALYWYRQSLGQGPEFLIYFQGTGAADDSGLPNDRFFAVRPEGSVSTLKIQRTERGDSAVYLCASSPRDGPYGYTFGSGTRLTVV.

Many counts were recorded for this clonotype. V usage is TRBV28 and J usage is TRBJ2-1, with TRBD2 identical over 7 bases. The CDR3 is made up of 16 amino acids. V lost 3 bases and J lost 4; bases outside the gene matches: 9. Germline assignment: CDR1 MDHEN and CDR2 SYDVKM. The CDR3 nucleotides read TGTGCCAGCAGTTTTCTTACACTAGCGATTTACAATGAGCAGTTCTTC. It specifies CASSFLTLAIYNEQFF.

This clonotype was seen ten or more times. The junction differs from germline at one of its ends, possibly a read error. The chain links TRBV9 to TRBJ1-1; no clear D. Germline CDR1 SGDLS, CDR2 YYNGEE. This CDR3 region has 13 residues. The CDR3 spells CASSVGMNTEAFF. DNA of the CDR3: TGTGCCAGCAGTGTAGGTATGAACACTGAAGCTTTCTTT.

This clonotype was recorded at least ten times. This sequence joins TRBV9 and TRBJ2-7, with TRBD1 matching over 9 bases. CDR3 length: 17 residues. After removal of 0 bases from V and 6 bases from J, the junction contained 13 bases not matched to a gene. Germline values: CDR1 SGDLS, CDR2 YYNGEE. The CDR3 sequence: CASSVGGMGQGTFEQYF. CDR3 DNA: TGTGCCAGCAGCGTAGGGGGGATGGGACAGGGAACCTTCGAGCAGTACTTC.

This chain connects TRBV20-1 to TRBJ1-2; D is perhaps TRBD1 (5 bases). Per the germline V gene, CDR1 is DFQATT and CDR2 is SNEGSKA (reference sequence). V was trimmed by 3 bases and J by 1 base, leaving 9 bases between them. This CDR3 is built from 13 residues. The CDR3 DNA reads TGCAGTGCTAGTTGGCAGGGTAACTATGGCTACACCTTC. This sequence encodes CSASWQGNYGYTF.

This clonotype was seen a few times. The chain is built from TRBV28 and TRBJ1-5; weak D call: TRBD1 (5 bases). V was trimmed by 6 bases and J by 2 bases, leaving 11 bases between them. Germline V CDR1 and CDR2: MDHEN, SYDVKM. This CDR3 has 14 amino acids. This CDR3 is CASRGGGGNQPQHF. In DNA form, the CDR3 reads TGTGCCAGCAGGGGGGGGGGGGGCAATCAGCCCCAGCATTTT. The complete variable domain, with remaining parts taken from reference TRBV28 and TRBJ1-5, reads DVKVTQSSRYLVKRTGEKVFLECVQDMDHENMFWYRQDPGLGLRLIYFSYDVKMKEKGDIPEGYSVSREKKERFSLILESASTNQTSMYLCASRGGGGNQPQHFGDGTRLSIL.

This chain joins TRBV6-2 or TRBV6-3 and TRBJ1-2; 10 bases fit TRBD1. Per the germline V gene, CDR1 is MNHEY and CDR2 is SVGEGT. Trimming removed 6 bases from V and 7 bases from J; junction bases left unmatched: 8. The CDR3 is 14 residues long. CDR3 DNA sequence: TGTGCCAGCAGGCCGACAGGGGGCTCGGGTGGCTACACCTTC. The encoded protein is CASRPTGGSGGYTF.

The V call is TRBV18, the J call TRBJ2-6, with 10 bases lining up with TRBD1. V was clipped by 2 bases and J by 2 bases; unmatched bases: 9. Germline V gene sequence: CDR1 KGHSH, CDR2 LQKENI. The CDR3 runs to 19 residues. This CDR3 reads CASSPFGTGESAGANVLTF. CDR3 coding DNA: TGTGCCAGCTCACCATTTGGGACAGGGGAGTCTGCTGGGGCCAACGTCCTGACTTTC.

The rearrangement joins TRBV12-3 or TRBV12-4 to TRBJ2-3; D not certain. V was clipped by 6 bases and J by 1 base, with 11 bases between them. This CDR3 has 14 residues. DNA of the CDR3: TGTGCCAGCAGGAAGACCGGTGGCACAGATACGCAGTATTTT. As protein: CASRKTGGTDTQYF.